The 17 T cell receptor beta chains reported below all come from one sample, sequenced in a study of T-cell memory formation after mild COVID-19. TCRdb re-called the 5' RACE reads with MiXCR, one entry per CDR3 protein. Of hundreds of thousands of distinct CDR3 sequences in the sample, roughly 18% were seen once. The material sequenced was PBMCs or a T cell subset sorted from them (not recorded which). These receptors originate from an adult woman who had mild COVID-19 (a few samples of this study predate the infection). Cell type and time point are not known.

This clonotype appeared a few times. The rearrangement links TRBV7-3 to TRBJ1-2, with a weak D call TRBD1 (5 bases). CDR1 and CDR2 from the germline V gene are SGHTA and FQGTGA. V was cut by 8 bases and J by 3 bases, with 13 bases left in between. CDR3 size: 13 residues. The CDR3 is CASGGGGDYGYTF. In DNA, the CDR3 is TGTGCCAGCGGAGGAGGAGGGGACTATGGCTACACCTTC.

This clonotype was recorded a few times. This chain uses TRBV25-1 with TRBJ1-4; 10 positions match TRBD1. V gave up 4 bases and J gave up 8 bases; unmatched junction bases: 7. There are 15 residues in the CDR3. Germline V gene lookup returns CDR1 MGHDK and CDR2 SYGVNS. As DNA, the CDR3 is TGTGCCAGCAGTGGCACCGGGACAGGGGCCGAAAAACTGTTTTTT. Translated: CASSGTGTGAEKLFF.

In this sample, this clonotype turned up many times. The chain uses TRBV5-1 and TRBJ2-1, with 9 positions matching TRBD1. Germline CDR1 and CDR2: SGHRS and YFSETQ. The V gene end was trimmed by 3 bases and the J gene end by 2 bases; junction bases not matched to a gene: 6. The CDR3 extends over 16 amino acids. The CDR3 loop reads CASSSSGTGTYNEQFF. In DNA, the CDR3 is TGCGCCAGCAGCTCATCCGGGACAGGGACCTACAATGAGCAGTTCTTC.

This sequence joins TRBV12-3 or TRBV12-4 and TRBJ1-1; D unclear. Trimming took off 2 bases at V and 9 bases at J, with 10 bases between the two ends. The CDR3 loop spans 12 amino acids. CDR3 in DNA: TGTGCCAGCAGTTTAACCCCGGAAAAAGCTTTCTTT. It codes for CASSLTPEKAFF.

This chain links TRBV16 with TRBJ1-5; D is ambiguous. V shed 1 base and J shed 5 bases, with 6 bases lying between them. The CDR3 is made up of 13 amino acids. CDR1 and CDR2 (germline): KGHSY, FQNENV. CDR3 protein: CASSQYLDQPQHF. The DNA of the CDR3 is TGTGCCAGCAGCCAATATCTGGATCAGCCCCAGCATTTT.

This clonotype was counted only a few times. This chain connects TRBV9 to TRBJ1-3, with D perhaps matching TRBD1 (5 bases). CDR3 length: 18 amino acids. Trimming left V 4 bases short and J 2 bases short, with 22 bases between. The germline V gene encodes CDR1 SGDLS and CDR2 YYNGEE. The DNA of the CDR3 is TGTGCCAGCAGCTCTACCCATTGGGTTGGCAGGGCTGGAAACACCATATATTTT. Translation gives CASSSTHWVGRAGNTIYF.

This clonotype turned up a few times. The genes are TRBV4-2 and TRBJ2-1; 10 bases are shared with TRBD2. The V gene's germline CDR1 is LGHNA and CDR2 YNFKEQ. The CDR3 totals 16 residues. Germline trimming cut 4 bases from V and 2 bases from J; bases unmatched to any gene: 5. The CDR3 region is CASSREGLAAYNEQFF. DNA for the CDR3: TGTGCCAGCAGCCGAGAAGGACTAGCGGCCTACAATGAGCAGTTCTTC.

The gene calls are TRBV11-2 and TRBJ2-3; 9 bases are a match to TRBD1. The CDR3 spans 17 residues. The J segment lost 0 bases and the V segment lost 5 bases, leaving 9 bases of the junction unmatched. The germline V gene has CDR1 SGHAT and CDR2 FQNNGV. The DNA of the CDR3 is TGTGCCAGCAGCCCACCGGGGACAGGGCAAAGCACAGATACGCAGTATTTT. It codes for CASSPPGTGQSTDTQYF.

V gene TRBV4-2 combines with J gene TRBJ2-7; 9 bases match TRBD2. V gave up 0 bases and J gave up 3 bases; unmatched junction bases: 12. Germline lookup yields CDR1 LGHNA and CDR2 YNFKEQ. The CDR3 covers 18 residues. CDR3 nucleotide sequence: TGTGCCAGCAGCCAAGAGCCAGCGGGAGGCTATAAAGGCTACGAGCAGTACTTC. Translated, it gives CASSQEPAGGYKGYEQYF.

The rearrangement uses TRBV6-2 or TRBV6-3 and TRBJ1-2, with 9 bases that match TRBD1. This CDR3 has 15 amino acids. Germline-derived CDR1 and CDR2 are MNHEY and SVGEGT. Trimming cost V 2 bases and J 7 bases; bases outside gene matches: 8. The CDR3 DNA sequence: TGTGCCAGCAGTTACCTAGGGACAGGGACGCGTGGCTACACCTTC. This sequence encodes CASSYLGTGTRGYTF.

The chain links TRBV3-1 to TRBJ2-3, with D possibly matching TRBD2 (5 bases). This CDR3 region has 16 residues. The germline V gene has CDR1 LGHDT and CDR2 YNNKEL (reference sequence). V was cut by 1 base and J by 2 bases, with 13 bases left in between. DNA of the CDR3: TGTGCCAGCAGCCAAGGTCTAGCAGCCTTCACAGATACGCAGTATTTT. It specifies CASSQGLAAFTDTQYF.

This rearrangement joins TRBV9 to TRBJ2-1; 7 nucleotides align to TRBD1. The CDR3 runs 17 residues. The germline gives CDR1 SGDLS, CDR2 YYNGEE. Unmatched junction bases numbered 11, after V lost 0 bases and J lost 5 bases. Here the CDR3 DNA reads TGTGCCAGCAGCGTAGAAGGGAAGAGGACAGGCGACAATGAGCAGTTCTTC. It is translated as CASSVEGKRTGDNEQFF.

This clonotype came up a few times. The genes are TRBV12-3 or TRBV12-4 and TRBJ2-7; D is perhaps TRBD1 (5 bases). Trimming stripped 5 bases from V and 3 bases from J, with 17 bases between. The CDR3 covers 15 residues. CDR3 bases: TGTGCCAGCAGTGCACGCCTAGGGGCCCTCTACGAGCAGTACTTC. Translating gives CASSARLGALYEQYF.

This clonotype has more than one count but fewer than ten. V usage is TRBV7-2 and J usage is TRBJ2-3, with D uncertain. This CDR3 is built from 12 residues. V lost 5 bases, J lost 7 bases, and 10 bases lay in between. Germline CDR1 is SGHTA and CDR2 is FQGNSA. CDR3 region: CASSLRMNTQYF. The CDR3 DNA follows: TGTGCCAGCAGCCTCAGGATGAATACGCAGTATTTT. The variable domain in full, with the rest retrieved from reference TRBV7-2 and TRBJ2-3, is GAGVSQSPSNKVTEKGKDVELRCDPISGHTALYWYRQSLGQGLEFLIYFQGNSAPDKSGLPSDRFSAERTGGSVSTLTIQRTQQEDSAVYLCASSLRMNTQYFGPGTRLTVL.

This clonotype was seen at least ten times. The gene calls are TRBV20-1 and TRBJ2-7, with no clear D. Germline V gives CDR1 DFQATT, CDR2 SNEGSKA (reference sequence). V was cut by 6 bases and J by 1 base, with 4 bases left in between. The CDR3 is 10 amino acids. The CDR3 bases are TGCAGTGCGGGATCCTACGAGCAGTACTTC. Its protein is CSAGSYEQYF.

The rearrangement joins TRBV7-3 to TRBJ2-3; D may match TRBD1 or TRBD2 (5 bases each). The CDR3 has 13 amino acids. Germline CDR1 reads SGHTA; CDR2 reads FQGTGA. The V gene lost 6 bases and the J gene lost 4 bases, with 11 bases spanning the gap. CDR3 nucleotide sequence: TGTGCCAGCAGTCCCGGGACGTCAGATACGCAGTATTTT. Translated, it gives CASSPGTSDTQYF.

This rearrangement joins TRBV29-1 to TRBJ2-3; the D gene is possibly TRBD1 (5 bases). The CDR3 totals 14 residues. The V and J ends lost 2 bases and 6 bases respectively, with 15 bases between them. CDR1 is SQVTM and CDR2 is ANQGSEA in the germline V gene. Here the CDR3 DNA reads TGCAGCGTTGAAAGGGGAACAATCCGGGATACGCAGTATTTT. Its translation: CSVERGTIRDTQYF.